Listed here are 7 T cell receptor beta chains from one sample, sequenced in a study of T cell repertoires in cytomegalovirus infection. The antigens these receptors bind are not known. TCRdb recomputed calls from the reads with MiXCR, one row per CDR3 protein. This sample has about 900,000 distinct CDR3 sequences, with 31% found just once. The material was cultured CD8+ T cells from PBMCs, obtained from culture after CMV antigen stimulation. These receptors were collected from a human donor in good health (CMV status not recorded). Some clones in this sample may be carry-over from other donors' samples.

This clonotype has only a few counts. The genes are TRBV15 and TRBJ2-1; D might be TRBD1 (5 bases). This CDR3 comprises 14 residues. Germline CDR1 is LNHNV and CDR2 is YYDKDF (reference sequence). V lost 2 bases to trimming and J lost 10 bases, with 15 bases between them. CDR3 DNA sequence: TGTGCCACCAGCAGACCTGGGGCTAGTCGGGAGCAGTTCTTC. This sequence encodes CATSRPGASREQFF.

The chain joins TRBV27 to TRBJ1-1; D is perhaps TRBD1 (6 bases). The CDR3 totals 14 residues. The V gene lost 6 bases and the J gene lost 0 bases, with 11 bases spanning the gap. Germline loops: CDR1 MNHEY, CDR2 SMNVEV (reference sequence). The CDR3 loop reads CASRNQGMNTEAFF. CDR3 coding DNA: TGTGCCAGCAGAAACCAGGGGATGAACACTGAAGCTTTCTTT.

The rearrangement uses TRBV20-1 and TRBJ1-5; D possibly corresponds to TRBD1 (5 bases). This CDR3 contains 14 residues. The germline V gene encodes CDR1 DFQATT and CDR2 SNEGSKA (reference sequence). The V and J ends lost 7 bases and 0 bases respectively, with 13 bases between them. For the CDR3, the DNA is TGCAGTGTCACGACAGATTATAGCAATCAGCCCCAGCATTTT. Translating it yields CSVTTDYSNQPQHF.

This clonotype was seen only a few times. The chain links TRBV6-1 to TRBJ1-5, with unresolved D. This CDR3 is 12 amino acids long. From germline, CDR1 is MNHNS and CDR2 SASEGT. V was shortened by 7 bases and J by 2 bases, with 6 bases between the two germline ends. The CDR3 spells CASTMGNQPQHF. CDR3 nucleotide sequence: TGTGCCAGCACAATGGGCAATCAGCCCCAGCATTTT.

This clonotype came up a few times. CDR3 region: CASSPDRGRPPSYNEQFF. CDR3 coding DNA: TGTGCCAGCAGCCCCGACAGGGGGCGCCCCCCCTCCTACAATGAGCAGTTCTTC. The chain recombines TRBV5-6 with TRBJ2-1; TRBD1 agrees at 10 bases. V trimming: 4 bases; J trimming: 0 bases; junction bases outside the gene matches: 10. The CDR3 is 18 amino acids. The germline CDR1 and CDR2 sequences are SGHDT and YYEEEE.

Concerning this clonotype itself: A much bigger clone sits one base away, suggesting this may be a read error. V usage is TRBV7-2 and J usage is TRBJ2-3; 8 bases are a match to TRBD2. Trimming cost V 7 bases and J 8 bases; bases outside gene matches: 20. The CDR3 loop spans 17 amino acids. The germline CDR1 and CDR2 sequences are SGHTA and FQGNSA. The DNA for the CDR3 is TGTGCCAGCAACGGGTTCTTGGCGGGGGGCCTTGGGGGTACGCAGTATTTT. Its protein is CASNGFLAGGLGGTQYF.

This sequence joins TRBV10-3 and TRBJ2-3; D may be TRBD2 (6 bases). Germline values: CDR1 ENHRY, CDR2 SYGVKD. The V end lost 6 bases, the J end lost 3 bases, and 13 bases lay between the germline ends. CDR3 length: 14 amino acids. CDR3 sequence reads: CAIRIRDLTDTQYF. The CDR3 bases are TGTGCCATCAGAATCCGGGACTTGACAGATACGCAGTATTTT.